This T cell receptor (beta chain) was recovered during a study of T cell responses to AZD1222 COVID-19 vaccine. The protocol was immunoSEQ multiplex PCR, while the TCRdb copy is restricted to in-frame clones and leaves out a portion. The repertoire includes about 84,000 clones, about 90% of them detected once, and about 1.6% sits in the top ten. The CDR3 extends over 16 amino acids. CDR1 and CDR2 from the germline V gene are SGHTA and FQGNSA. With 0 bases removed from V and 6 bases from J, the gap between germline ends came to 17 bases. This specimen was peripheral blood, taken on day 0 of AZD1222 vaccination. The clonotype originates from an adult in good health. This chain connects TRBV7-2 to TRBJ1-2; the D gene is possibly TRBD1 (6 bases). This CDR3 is CASSLAPQGRGHGYTF. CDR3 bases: TGTGCCAGCAGCTTAGCCCCCCAGGGCAGGGGTCATGGCTACACCTTC.